This T cell receptor (beta chain) was sequenced during a study of Graves' ophthalmopathy and Graves' hyperthyroidism (dated by TCRdb to the late 2010s). With regard to the full study: Peripheral blood was collected at initial diagnosis, before any treatment. A discovery set of 95 to 100 patients (around 45 ophthalmopathy, around 57 stable hyperthyroidism) was enrolled to explore V-J signatures distinguishing ophthalmopathy from hyperthyroidism. In total, some 130 blood samples were TCR-sequenced: roughly 45 ophthalmopathy, under 80 hyperthyroidism and approximately 17 hyperthyroidism-to-ophthalmopathy patients. T-cell repertoires of thyroid tissue and blood were compared in 5 or 6 hyperthyroidism patients. Once sampling was done, hyperthyroidism patients were given methimazole at a starting dose of 30 mg daily, while ophthalmopathy patients were given high-dose intravenous methylprednisolone. The independent validation cohort included some 19 hyperthyroidism patients plus 17 patients who later progressed from hyperthyroidism to ophthalmopathy. TCR beta repertoire signatures were used to distinguish Graves' ophthalmopathy from Graves' hyperthyroidism and to predict progression to ophthalmopathy. General findings and caveats noted by the study authors: Among expanded thyroid clonotypes with frequency above 0.001, most also showed up in blood, which suggests that blood repertoires may reflect the thyroid immune response. In validation, the model predicted ophthalmopathy progression with nearly 71% sensitivity and 72.22% specificity; around twelve predicted patients were CT-confirmed with GO in a median of about 7.1 months. In cross-validation, the 13-signature model distinguished ophthalmopathy from stable hyperthyroidism with approximately 85% sensitivity and around 82% specificity, and in the test set the corresponding values were about 80% and 75%. No statistical method was used to set the sample size in advance, and the investigators knew which group each participant was assigned to.

CDR1 and CDR2, looked up from the germline V gene (reference sequence), are SEHNR and FQNEAQ. The CDR3, from cysteine to phenylalanine, totals 14 residues. CDR3 DNA only is kept here, 42 bases in frame from base 1. Ophthalmopathy patients were characterized by moderately to severely active disease, a Clinical Activity Score of at least 3, a NOSPECS grade of at least 4, and a disease duration under 3 months. Anyone with other autoimmune diseases, uncontrolled infections, pregnancy or lactation was excluded from the study. Diagnosis relied on clinical symptoms, serum thyroxine, TRAb, thyroid ultrasound and orbital computed tomography. PBMCs were isolated from approximately 10 ml of fresh peripheral blood by Ficoll-Paque density gradient centrifugation. Total RNA was extracted with Trizol reagent and quality-checked on an Agilent 2100 Bioanalyzer. TCR beta CDR3 regions were amplified from RNA transcripts for repertoire sequencing. HTBI primers and the Qiagen OneStep RT-PCR kit were used in a first-round RT-PCR, which was followed by a second-round multiplex PCR, size selection and purification. Libraries were sequenced paired-end with 100 bp reads on an Illumina HiSeq2000. The paper's processing steps were these. Reads were processed with SOAPnuke, discarding reads with adapters, uncalled bases, mean Phred below 15, or no exact constant-primer or identifier match. COPE v1.2.5 was used to merge high-quality paired reads. Clonotypes were defined as unique nucleotide sequences and were aligned to IMGT TRB V, D and J references using MiTCR v1.1. Analysis was restricted to V-J combinations with a frequency above 0.0001, which covered roughly 99% of repertoires. For each V-J combination, a TCR clonal expansion and chaos score was defined as the ratio of F50 clonal expansion to chaos observed in the TCRdist matrix. Features were reduced by Welch's t-statistics and random forest to approximately 12 V-J combinations, which fed a naive Bayes classifier. Thyroid-blood repertoire similarity was quantified with the Morisita-Horn index. TCRdb trimmed the raw reads at Q25, called clones with MiXCR and kept productive beta chains. Entries are consolidated by CDR3 protein sequence, retaining the most common genes and DNA. The V and J calls follow TCRdb's processing rather than the paper's. For this sample there are around 600,000 distinct CDR3 sequences; under 50% appear just once. Together, the top ten hold under 3.5% of the sample.

Details on this clonotype: No cognate antigen has been identified for it. The junction and the germline gene differ at one end; a read error may be behind it.

Sequenced material: peripheral blood. The origin of this receptor is an adult man with Graves' ophthalmopathy. The rearrangement combines TRBV7-9 with TRBJ2-7, and the D gene may be TRBD2, 5 bases matching. The CDR3 here reads CASSLLGGSYKQYF. The DNA sequence is TGTGCCAGCAGCTTATTGGGCGGGTCCTACAAGCAGTACTTC.